These 32 T cell receptor beta chains came from one sample sequenced in a study of shared clonotypes between healthy human individuals. TCRdb's copy holds only in-frame clones and misses some; the assay was immunoSEQ multiplex PCR. The sample has over 850,000 clones; around 78% are singletons. Sequenced input: memory CD4+ T cells from PBMCs. Subset reported: CD45RA-negative fraction. These receptors were obtained from a man between 18 and 29 years old in good health. Some clones in this sample may be carry-over from other donors' samples.

The chain combines TRBV7-9 with TRBJ1-1; D gene unclear. This CDR3 comprises 14 residues. Looked up from germline, CDR1 is SEHNR and CDR2 is FQNEAQ (reference sequence). V lost 4 bases and J lost 1, with 10 bases in between. This CDR3 is CASSSWTGNTEAFF. In DNA form, the CDR3 reads TGTGCCAGCAGCTCCTGGACGGGGAACACTGAAGCTTTCTTT.

The CDR3 loop reads CASSPGAGEQYF. CDR3 bases: TGTGCCAGCTCACCAGGGGCTGGCGAGCAGTACTTC. The chain joins TRBV18 to TRBJ2-7, with D perhaps matching TRBD1 (5 bases). Germline CDR1 KGHSH, CDR2 LQKENI. This CDR3 spans 12 amino acids. V lost 2 bases and J lost 6, with 8 bases in between.

As regards this clone: A far more abundant clone sits one base away, making this likely a read error. This sequence joins TRBV11-2 and TRBJ2-2; D gene ambiguous. CDR3 length equals 12 residues. V lost 3 bases, J lost 4 bases, and 3 bases lay in between. Germline values: CDR1 SGHAT, CDR2 FQNNGV. The DNA of the CDR3 is TGTGCCAGCAGCTTGAGCACCGGGGAGCTGTTTTTT. Translated: CASSLSTGELFF.

This clone showed up just a few times. The rearrangement links TRBV6-1 to TRBJ1-1, with D maybe TRBD1 (6 bases). Germline V gives CDR1 MNHNS, CDR2 SASEGT. The ends were cut back, 4 bases at V and 3 bases at J, with 12 bases in the middle. The length of the CDR3 is 14 residues. CDR3 sequence reads: CASSVRSGDTEAFF. CDR3 bases: TGTGCCAGCAGTGTTCGATCAGGGGACACTGAAGCTTTCTTT.

The count of this clone is one. One base separates it from a far larger clone, so it is likely a read error. Other DNA sequences in this sample translate to the same CDR3. V usage is TRBV7-2 and J usage is TRBJ2-1; D is unclear. The V gene lost 4 bases and the J gene lost 3 bases, with 1 base spanning the gap. CDR1 and CDR2 (germline): SGHTA, FQGNSA. This CDR3 spans 11 amino acids. CDR3 loop: CASSYYNEQFF. The CDR3 DNA reads as TGTGCCAGCAGCTACTACAATGAGCAGTTCTTC. Variable domain in full (rest from reference TRBV7-2 and TRBJ2-1): GAGVSQSPSNKVTEKGKDVELRCDPISGHTALYWYRQSLGQGLEFLIYFQGNSAPDKSGLPSDRFSAERTGGSVSTLTIQRTQQEDSAVYLCASSYYNEQFFGPGTRLTVL.

The chain uses TRBV7-2 and TRBJ1-3; possible D gene TRBD1, 6 bases. This CDR3 has 13 amino acids. Trimming shortened V by 4 bases and J by 2 bases, and 6 bases separated the two germline ends. Germline V gives CDR1 SGHTA, CDR2 FQGNSA. The CDR3 sequence: CASSSGAGNTIYF. CDR3 coding DNA: TGTGCCAGCAGCTCAGGGGCTGGAAACACCATATATTTT.

The chain employs TRBV5-4 and TRBJ1-2, with D hard to call. Germline CDR1 is SGHNT and CDR2 is YYREEE (reference sequence). This CDR3 is built from 12 residues. The germline V and J ends were trimmed by 1 base and 1 base, with 2 bases remaining between them. The CDR3 loop is CASSLSNYGYTF. The CDR3 DNA sequence: TGTGCCAGCAGCTTGAGTAACTATGGCTACACCTTC.

The rearrangement joins TRBV2 to TRBJ1-5; 9 bases line up with TRBD1. The CDR3 runs 15 residues. V lost 8 bases and J lost 7; bases outside the gene matches: 12. CDR1 and CDR2 (germline): SNHLY, FYNNEI. The CDR3 DNA sequence: TGTGCCAGCTCAACGTTGGGACAGGGTAACCAGCCCCAGCATTTT. It yields the protein CASSTLGQGNQPQHF. Supplemented by reference TRBV2 and TRBJ1-5, the full variable domain reads EPEVTQTPSHQVTQMGQEVILRCVPISNHLYFYWYRQILGQKVEFLVSFYNNEISEKSEIFDDQFSVERPDGSNFTLKIRSTKLEDSAMYFCASSTLGQGNQPQHFGDGTRLSIL.

V is TRBV7-9 and J is TRBJ2-1, with D maybe TRBD1 (6 bases). Germline CDR1 and CDR2: SEHNR and FQNEAQ (reference sequence). The CDR3 is 16 residues long. V shed 2 bases and J shed 4 bases, with 15 bases lying between them. This chain's CDR3 is CASSLRGSSSYNEQFF. CDR3 nucleotide sequence: TGTGCCAGCAGCTTAAGGGGGAGTTCATCTTACAATGAGCAGTTCTTC.

V usage is TRBV11-3 and J usage is TRBJ2-3, with 12 bases matching TRBD1. Germline CDR1 is SGHNT and CDR2 is YENEEA. After removal of 4 bases from V and 4 bases from J, the junction contained 15 bases not matched to a gene. There are 19 residues in the CDR3. CDR3 bases: TGTGCCAGCAGCTCCCCGGGACAGGGGGCGCAGGGGGGCCCAGATACGCAGTATTTT. Protein: CASSSPGQGAQGGPDTQYF.

This clone has just a few counts. This chain uses TRBV7-2 with TRBJ1-3, with D possibly being TRBD1 (5 bases). This CDR3 is 15 amino acids long. Deletions cut 5 bases from V and 0 bases from J, with 11 bases between. Germline V gene data show CDR1 as SGHTA and CDR2 as FQGNSA. In nucleotides, the CDR3 is TGTGCCAGCAGCCCGACAGTCCCCTCTGGAAACACCATATATTTT. Translating gives CASSPTVPSGNTIYF.

The V call is TRBV7-2, the J call TRBJ1-1; a possible D gene is TRBD1 (5 bases). CDR3 size: 12 residues. The germline V and J ends were trimmed by 7 bases and 11 bases, with 17 bases remaining between them. Per the germline V gene, CDR1 is SGHTA and CDR2 is FQGNSA. This CDR3 is CASNPPGGTAFF. Here the CDR3 DNA reads TGTGCCAGCAACCCCCCGGGAGGGACGGCTTTCTTT.

Points on this clone: In the same sample, other DNA sequences code for this CDR3. The rearrangement links TRBV15 to TRBJ2-3; the D is unclear. This CDR3 spans 14 amino acids. Trimming cost V 0 bases and J 5 bases, with 9 bases left between them. The V gene's germline CDR1 is LNHNV and CDR2 YYDKDF (reference sequence). CDR3 DNA sequence: TGTGCCACCAGCAGAGATTTGGGTGGAGATACGCAGTATTTT. It codes for CATSRDLGGDTQYF.

V and J are TRBV7-2 and TRBJ1-2, with TRBD1 identical over 11 bases. CDR3 length: 14 residues. Germline V lookup: CDR1 SGHTA, CDR2 FQGNSA. Losses at the gene ends were 5 bases for V and 7 bases for J; bases not matched to a gene: 6. The CDR3 nucleotides read TGTGCCAGCAGCCCCGGACAGGGGGCGCGTGGCTACACCTTC. Its protein product is CASSPGQGARGYTF.

This clone was counted at least ten times. The chain is built from TRBV28 and TRBJ1-5; the D is unclear. Germline V gives CDR1 MDHEN, CDR2 SYDVKM. This CDR3 region has 14 residues. The ends were cut back, 1 base at V and 7 bases at J, with 11 bases in the middle. The CDR3 DNA follows: TGTGCCAGCAGTTTATCGGGCAGGCGACAGCCCCAGCATTTT. Translation: CASSLSGRRQPQHF.

V is TRBV5-4 and J is TRBJ1-2; 8 bases agree with TRBD1. Germline lookup yields CDR1 SGHNT and CDR2 YYREEE (reference sequence). V dropped 4 bases and J dropped 4; count of bases not matched to a gene: 15. The CDR3 extends over 17 amino acids. The CDR3, as DNA: TGTGCCAGCAGCCCAGGCGGAGGTCAGGGGGCGATCTATGGCTACACCTTC. Encoded protein: CASSPGGGQGAIYGYTF. The full variable domain, rest sourced from reference TRBV5-4 and TRBJ1-2, is ETGVTQSPTHLIKTRGQQVTLRCSSQSGHNTVSWYQQALGQGPQFIFQYYREEENGRGNFPPRFSGLQFPNYSSELNVNALELDDSALYLCASSPGGGQGAIYGYTFGSGTRLTVV.

The chain couples TRBV7-2 to TRBJ2-7, with D tentatively TRBD1 or TRBD2 (5 bases each). The CDR3 extends over 14 amino acids. Germline V gene sequence: CDR1 SGHTA, CDR2 FQGNSA. Trimming cost V 5 bases and J 1 base, with 12 bases left between them. The CDR3: CASSTRDGSYEQYF. CDR3 DNA: TGTGCCAGCAGCACCCGGGACGGATCCTACGAGCAGTACTTC.

This rearrangement joins TRBV28 to TRBJ2-4; 12 bases match TRBD1. Germline assignment: CDR1 MDHEN and CDR2 SYDVKM. The CDR3 loop spans 15 amino acids. V trimming: 5 bases; J trimming: 9 bases; junction bases outside the gene matches: 8. The CDR3 here is CASSLGQGARSIQYF. As DNA, the CDR3 is TGTGCCAGCAGTCTGGGACAGGGGGCGCGGAGCATTCAGTACTTC. The full variable domain, in which reference TRBV28 and TRBJ2-4 provide the parts outside the CDR3, is DVKVTQSSRYLVKRTGEKVFLECVQDMDHENMFWYRQDPGLGLRLIYFSYDVKMKEKGDIPEGYSVSREKKERFSLILESASTNQTSMYLCASSLGQGARSIQYFGAGTRLSVL.

This chain links TRBV6-5 with TRBJ2-7, with no clear D. V was cut by 2 bases and J by 7 bases, with 9 bases left in between. The CDR3 is 12 residues long. In germline, CDR1 is MNHEY, CDR2 SVGAGI. CDR3 sequence (DNA): TGTGCCAGCAGTTACGCGTTGGGGGAGCAGTACTTC. It is translated as CASSYALGEQYF.

The CDR3 nucleotides are TGTGCCAGCAGTGAAGTAAAGCCGGGACTAGCGGGAGAGCCTAGCTCCTACGAGCAGTACTTC. This gives the protein CASSEVKPGLAGEPSSYEQYF. The chain couples TRBV6-1 to TRBJ2-7; 14 bases fit TRBD2. With V trimmed by 1 base and J by 0 bases, 14 bases remained unmatched. Germline CDR1 and CDR2: MNHNS and SASEGT. This CDR3 region has 21 residues.

Concerning this clone: Other DNA variants within this sample encode the same CDR3. In DNA, the CDR3 is TGTGCCAGCAGCGTTACAGGGGCGAACACTGAAGCTTTCTTT. Translation gives CASSVTGANTEAFF. The chain is built from TRBV9 and TRBJ1-1; 7 bases are a match to TRBD1. There are 14 residues in the CDR3. With V trimmed by 2 bases and J by 1 base, 2 bases remained unmatched. Germline loops: CDR1 SGDLS, CDR2 YYNGEE.

As for this clone: Since a much larger clone is just one base distant, this may be a read error. The CDR3, as DNA: TGTGCCAGCAGTTACTCGTTCAGGCAAGAGACCCAGTACTTC. This sequence encodes CASSYSFRQETQYF. The V call is TRBV6-5, the J call TRBJ2-5; no reliable D call. Germline V CDR1 and CDR2: MNHEY, SVGAGI. This CDR3 region has 14 residues. The germline V and J ends were trimmed by 0 bases and 2 bases, with 7 bases remaining between them.

The chain couples TRBV6-5 to TRBJ1-2; TRBD1 is a possible D gene (6 bases). CDR1 MNHEY and CDR2 SVGAGI come from the germline V gene. The CDR3 has 11 amino acids. Trimming took off 6 bases at V and 8 bases at J, with 10 bases between the two ends. This CDR3 reads CASSTGKGYTF. The CDR3 DNA sequence: TGTGCCAGCAGCACAGGGAAAGGCTACACCTTC.

This clone was detected many times. The CDR3 bases are TGTGCCAGCAGTGCCGCCCGACTGAGCGGGAGATCAGATACGCAGTATTTT. Translation gives CASSAARLSGRSDTQYF. The gene calls are TRBV6-1 and TRBJ2-3; the match to TRBD2 covers 8 bases. The germline V gene encodes CDR1 MNHNS and CDR2 SASEGT. V lost 4 bases, J lost 4 bases, and 13 bases stayed unmatched. The CDR3 consists of 17 residues.

The V call is TRBV15, the J call TRBJ2-4; the match to TRBD2 covers 8 bases. V dropped 2 bases and J dropped 0; count of bases not matched to a gene: 0. The CDR3 covers 15 residues. CDR1 and CDR2 from the germline V gene are LNHNV and YYDKDF (reference sequence). CDR3 DNA: TGTGCCACCAGCAGAAGCGGGAGAGCCAAAAACATTCAGTACTTC. The encoded protein is CATSRSGRAKNIQYF.

V usage is TRBV28 and J usage is TRBJ2-3; D ambiguous. The germline CDR1 and CDR2 sequences are MDHEN and SYDVKM. Trimming took 5 bases from V and 4 from J, leaving 7 bases between them. The CDR3 loop spans 12 amino acids. The CDR3 DNA is TGTGCCAGCAGTCCTAGGCCAGATACGCAGTATTTT. This sequence encodes CASSPRPDTQYF.

This clone has more than one count but fewer than ten. The V call is TRBV5-1, the J call TRBJ1-1, with D possibly matching TRBD1 (5 bases). The CDR3 is 15 residues long. Trimming shortened V by 3 bases and J by 5 bases, and 17 bases separated the two germline ends. The germline gives CDR1 SGHRS, CDR2 YFSETQ. The CDR3 protein is CASSSGMAGNTEAFF. For the CDR3, the DNA is TGCGCCAGCAGCTCCGGAATGGCAGGGAATACTGAAGCTTTCTTT.

The V and J genes are TRBV2 and TRBJ1-1; 10 nucleotides agree with TRBD1. This CDR3 has 17 residues. The germline V gene has CDR1 SNHLY and CDR2 FYNNEI. V was clipped by 4 bases and J by 0 bases; unmatched bases: 8. CDR3 loop: CASSGGTGVFLNTEAFF. The CDR3 nucleotides are TGTGCCAGCAGTGGGGGGACAGGGGTTTTTTTGAACACTGAAGCTTTCTTT.

J is TRBJ2-3 and V is TRBV30; TRBD1 matches at 7 bases. The V segment lost 2 bases and the J segment 6 bases; nucleotides outside the gene matches: 8. Germline lookup yields CDR1 GTSNPN and CDR2 SVGIG (reference sequence). The CDR3 sequence is 14 residues long. The CDR3 region has the DNA TGTGCCTGGAGTTCGTACAGGGGAAGGGATACGCAGTATTTT. It codes for CAWSSYRGRDTQYF. The entire variable domain, with the rest obtained from reference TRBV30 and TRBJ2-3, is as follows: SQTIHQWPATLVQPVGSPLSLECTVEGTSNPNLYWYRQAAGRGLQLLFYSVGIGQISSEVPQNLSASRPQDRQFILSSKKLLLSDSGFYLCAWSSYRGRDTQYFGPGTRLTVL.

The table lists this clone with a few counts. J is TRBJ1-2 and V is TRBV11-2; D perhaps matches TRBD1 (6 bases). CDR1 is SGHAT and CDR2 is FQNNGV in the germline V gene. This CDR3 comprises 13 residues. V was cut by 1 base and J by 6 bases, with 9 bases left in between. The CDR3 DNA reads TGTGCCAGCAGCTTAGGTCCAGGGGATGGCTACACCTTC. Protein product: CASSLGPGDGYTF.

V usage is TRBV4-1 and J usage is TRBJ2-1, with a possible D match to TRBD2 (5 bases). Germline V gene lookup returns CDR1 MGHRA and CDR2 YSYEKL. Between the trimmed V and J ends, which lost 4 bases and 0 bases, there was a span of 13 bases. The CDR3 totals 16 residues. CDR3 region: CASSPSAGSSYNEQFF. CDR3 sequence (DNA): TGCGCCAGCAGCCCCTCTGCGGGTAGCTCCTACAATGAGCAGTTCTTC.

This clone is a singleton in its sample. The chain carries TRBV6-1 and TRBJ1-4; 11 bases are a match to TRBD1. Per germline, CDR1 MNHNS and CDR2 SASEGT. The trim removed 7 bases at V and 7 bases at J, leaving 8 bases unmatched. CDR3 length equals 15 residues. CDR3 residues: CASINRGTGGEKLFF. The CDR3 region has the DNA TGTGCCAGCATCAACAGGGGGACAGGGGGTGAAAAACTGTTTTTT.